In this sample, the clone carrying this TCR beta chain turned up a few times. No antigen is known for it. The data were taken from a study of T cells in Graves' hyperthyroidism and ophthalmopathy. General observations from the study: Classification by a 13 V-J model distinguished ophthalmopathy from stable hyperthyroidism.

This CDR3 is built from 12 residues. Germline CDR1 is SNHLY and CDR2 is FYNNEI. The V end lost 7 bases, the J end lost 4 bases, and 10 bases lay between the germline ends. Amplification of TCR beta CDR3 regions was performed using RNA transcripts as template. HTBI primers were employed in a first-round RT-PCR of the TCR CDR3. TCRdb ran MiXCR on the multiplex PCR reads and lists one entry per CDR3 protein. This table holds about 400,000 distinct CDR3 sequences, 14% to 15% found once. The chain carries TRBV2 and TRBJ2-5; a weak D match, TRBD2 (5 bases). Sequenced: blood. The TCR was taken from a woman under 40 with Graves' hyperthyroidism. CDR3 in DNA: TGTGCCAGCAAAGAGGGTGCAGAGACCCAGTACTTC. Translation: CASKEGAETQYF.